This TCR beta chain was documented in a study of response to subunit inactivated influenza vaccine. The CDR3 covers 15 residues. V gave up 5 bases and J gave up 9 bases; unmatched junction bases: 13. From germline, CDR1 is SEHNR and CDR2 FQNEAQ (reference sequence). In the case of this clonotype: Antigen unknown.

Findings and limits, study-wide: T cells newly recruited by each seasonal influenza vaccination are few, the authors suggested.

TCRdb processed the RT-PCR reads anew with MiXCR; each CDR3 protein has one entry. Of a few hundred thousand distinct CDR3 sequences detected, about 7.2% appear once; the ten largest clones hold about an eighth. Source: PBMCs from blood, taken 23 to 25 months after vaccination. The TCR comes from a man aged 45-69 years who received an inactivated influenza vaccine. The chain is built from TRBV7-9 and TRBJ2-5; 9 bases fit TRBD1. Here the CDR3 reads CASSTSWTGVMAQYF. CDR3 bases: TGTGCCAGCAGCACTAGCTGGACAGGGGTTATGGCCCAGTACTTC.